This T cell receptor (beta chain) came from a study of blood T cell repertoires in COVID-19 (dated by TCRdb to the early 2020s). Context from the whole study: Samples from collaborators originated in the United States, Italy and Spain and spanned both the acute and convalescent phases of COVID-19. The material from the prospective study consisted of cDNA or gDNA derived from T cells, B-cell-depleted T cells, or PBMCs. Deeply sampled blood TCRbeta repertoires from subjects exposed to, actively infected with, or recovered from COVID-19 were included in the dataset. The repertoires were released in a freely available public database meant as a resource for research on the immune response to SARS-CoV-2. Samples were obtained from the ongoing ImmuneRACE study (first 160 participants) and from some 1,300 subjects provided by 6 global collaborators. Nearly every sample came with metadata listing a de-identified subject ID, COVID-19 status, age in years and sex. HLA class I and class II types, where available, came from metadata supplied by the sample provider rather than from assay-based typing. What the study reported, not specific to this receptor: The quantity of clinical and demographic metadata differed by source and by participant and was supplied without curation.

Notes on this clone: No antigen is known for it. Base qualities are not provided; no much larger clone lies one nucleotide away.

TCRbeta CDR3 regions were amplified from genomic DNA by means of the immunoSEQ Assay, a bias-controlled multiplex PCR. Turning to the authors' computational methods: The number of nucleated cells in each sample was estimated by amplification of reference gene primers within the assay. To quantify the absolute abundance of each unique TCRbeta CDR3 rearrangement, sequence reads were collapsed and filtered. For each sample, productive Simpson clonality was calculated as the square root of Simpson's diversity index over productive rearrangements. The table was pulled from immuneACCESS by TCRdb, which kept in-frame rearrangements only. Such tables lose some clones; where checked, under half of the loss comes from unresolved V genes, and the rest has no known cause. The V and J calls and the clone size are those of that table, but D and trimming were determined from the DNA. In all, the sample holds some 270,000 clones, and approximately 85% of those were seen once. 0.87% of the sample is held by the ten biggest clonotypes.

V loses 0 bases at its end and J loses 2 bases; junction bases beyond the gene matches: 13. The germline V gene gives CDR1 as SGHTA and CDR2 as FQGNSA. The CDR3, cysteine through phenylalanine, is 19 amino acids long. The kept DNA is CDR3 alone, 57 bases in frame from the first base. In Seattle, one collaborating source enrolled patients while the infection was active and tracked those patients longitudinally over the course of disease. The collaborating institutions used their own protocols to collect whole blood in K2EDTA tubes. For TCRbeta analysis, collaborator samples were shipped as frozen whole blood, as isolated PBMCs, or as DNA extracted from either sample type.

The sequenced sample was peripheral blood. In this chain, TRBV7-2 is recombined with TRBJ1-5; 7 nucleotides in the junction match TRBD1. The TCR sequence derives from a human donor with COVID-19, enrolled during active disease. The donor label of this sample is uncertain. The CDR3 here reads CASSLAGSRGQRGNQPQHF. The nucleotides are TGTGCCAGCAGCTTAGCTGGATCGAGGGGACAGAGGGGCAATCAGCCCCAGCATTTT.